These T cell receptor beta chains were read from a single sample in a study. Generated by immunoSEQ multiplex PCR, the TCRdb table keeps only in-frame clones and is missing some. This table holds tens of thousands of clones, roughly 93% found once. Sequencing was performed on PBMCs. Receptors were obtained from a man between 35 and 55 years old with rheumatoid arthritis. Each CDR3 is given with its conserved first and last residue. The order of the fields is V gene, CDR3 protein.

>TRBV18
CASSPPGSGGARNEQFF
>TRBV7-8
CASSTDRNTGELFF
>TRBV5-6
CASSRDRDVKTSGNTIYF
>TRBV11-2
CASSLGQAHGGELFF
>TRBV7-3
CASSSGNPGTDTQYF
>TRBV5-1
CASSLQGANTEAFF
>TRBV10-3
CAIGQGINQPQHF
>TRBV28
CASSSLDRYTGELFF
>TRBV4-3
CASSQDRGERLYEQYF
>TRBV7-9
CASSLDPGLRYEQYF
>TRBV9
CASSVVGGNTEAFF
>TRBV11-3
CASSPGTSGREETQYF
>TRBV14
CASSQVRGYEQYF
>TRBV7-9
CASSRGQLYGYTF
>TRBV11-2
CASSLALAGGTDTQYF
>TRBV21-1
CASSARGPYRYEQFF
>TRBV5-6
CASSGSTDSNYGYTF